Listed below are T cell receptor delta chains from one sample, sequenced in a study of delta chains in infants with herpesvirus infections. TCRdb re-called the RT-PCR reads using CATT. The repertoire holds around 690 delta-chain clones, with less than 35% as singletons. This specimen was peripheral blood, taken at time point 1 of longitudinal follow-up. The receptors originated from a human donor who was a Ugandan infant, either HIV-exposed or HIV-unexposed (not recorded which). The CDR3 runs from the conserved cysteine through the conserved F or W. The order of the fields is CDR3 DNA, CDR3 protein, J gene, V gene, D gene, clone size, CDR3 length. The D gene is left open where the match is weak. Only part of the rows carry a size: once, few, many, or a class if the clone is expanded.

CDR3 DNA: TGTGCTCTTGGGTCCGCCTTCCTACTGGGGGCCCTACCTAGCTCCTGGGACACCCGACAGATGTTTTTC; CDR3 protein: CALGSAFLLGALPSSWDTRQMFF; J gene: TRDJ3; V gene: TRDV1; D gene: NA; clone size: large; CDR3 length: 23
CDR3 DNA: TGTGCCTGTGACACCGATAAACTCATCTTT; CDR3 protein: CACDTDKLIF; J gene: TRDJ1; V gene: TRDV2; D gene: NA; clone size: few; CDR3 length: 10
CDR3 DNA: TGTGCTCTTGGTGGGGGTAATACCGATCCAGTACTGGGGGATACATGGTACACCGATAAACTCATCTTT; CDR3 protein: CALGGGNTDPVLGDTWYTDKLIF; J gene: TRDJ1; V gene: TRDV1; D gene: TRDD3; clone size: large; CDR3 length: 23
CDR3 DNA: TGTGCCTGTGACTCCGTACTGGGGGATACGGCCTCCTCCTGGGACACCCGACAGATGTTTTTC; CDR3 protein: CACDSVLGDTASSWDTRQMFF; J gene: TRDJ3; V gene: TRDV2; D gene: TRDD3; clone size: NA; CDR3 length: 21
CDR3 DNA: TGTGCCTGTGACACCAGCTGGGGGAGCTCCTGGGACCCCCGACAGATGTTTTTC; CDR3 protein: CACDTSWGSSWDPRQMFF; J gene: TRDJ3; V gene: TRDV2; D gene: TRDD3; clone size: NA; CDR3 length: 18
CDR3 DNA: TGTGCCTGTGACACTTTACTGGGGGATACGCGTAGCTCCTGGGACACCCGACAGATGTTTTTC; CDR3 protein: CACDTLLGDTRSSWDTRQMFF; J gene: TRDJ3; V gene: TRDV2; D gene: TRDD3; clone size: NA; CDR3 length: 21
CDR3 DNA: TGTGCCTGTGACCTCGTACTGGGGGATACGCCCCCCTCCTGGGACACCCGACAGATGTTTTTC; CDR3 protein: CACDLVLGDTPPSWDTRQMFF; J gene: TRDJ3; V gene: TRDV2; D gene: TRDD3; clone size: large; CDR3 length: 21
CDR3 DNA: TGTGCTCTTGGGGAACCCCAACACCACAATCAAGTCGGTACTGGGGGACCTTACACCGATAAACTCATCTTT; CDR3 protein: CALGEPQHHNQVGTGGPYTDKLIF; J gene: TRDJ1; V gene: TRDV1; D gene: TRDD3; clone size: medium-sized; CDR3 length: 24
CDR3 DNA: TGTGCCTTCATCCCCGTACTGGGTGACACCGATAAACTCATCTTT; CDR3 protein: CAFIPVLGDTDKLIF; J gene: TRDJ1; V gene: TRDV3; D gene: NA; clone size: once; CDR3 length: 15
CDR3 DNA: TGTGCCTGTGACACTGTACTGGGGGATAACTCCTGGGACACCCGACAGATGTTTTTC; CDR3 protein: CACDTVLGDNSWDTRQMFF; J gene: TRDJ3; V gene: TRDV2; D gene: TRDD3; clone size: NA; CDR3 length: 19
CDR3 DNA: TGTGCTCTTGGGAGGGTTTGGACGAGCCTCCCGCGGGGACTCATCTTT; CDR3 protein: CALGRVWTSLPRGLIF; J gene: TRDJ1; V gene: TRDV1; D gene: NA; clone size: NA; CDR3 length: 16
CDR3 DNA: TGTGCCTGTGACACCCCTGGGGGCCAGAGCTCCTGGGACACCCGACAGATGTTTTTC; CDR3 protein: CACDTPGGQSSWDTRQMFF; J gene: TRDJ3; V gene: TRDV2; D gene: TRDD3; clone size: medium-sized; CDR3 length: 19
CDR3 DNA: TGTGCCTGTGACACCGTGGGGGATTTCAGCTCCTGGGACACCCGACAGATGTTTTTC; CDR3 protein: CACDTVGDFSSWDTRQMFF; J gene: TRDJ3; V gene: TRDV2; D gene: TRDD3; clone size: medium-sized; CDR3 length: 19
CDR3 DNA: TGTGCTCTTGGGCATGGCCTTCCTACGAAAAGAGTTGAACTGGGGGGAGGATACACCGATAAACTCATCTTT; CDR3 protein: CALGHGLPTKRVELGGGYTDKLIF; J gene: TRDJ1; V gene: TRDV1; D gene: NA; clone size: large; CDR3 length: 24
CDR3 DNA: TGTGCTCTTGGGGAATTGGTTCTTCTCACCACCCTGGGGGATACGCTTTTCACCGATAAACTCATCTTT; CDR3 protein: CALGELVLLTTLGDTLFTDKLIF; J gene: TRDJ1; V gene: TRDV1; D gene: TRDD3; clone size: NA; CDR3 length: 23
CDR3 DNA: TGTGCTCTTGGGGAAGTGGCCGAAGGGCTAGTCGATAAACTCATCTTT; CDR3 protein: CALGEVAEGLVDKLIF; J gene: TRDJ1; V gene: TRDV1; D gene: NA; clone size: NA; CDR3 length: 16
CDR3 DNA: TGTGCTCTTGGGGAACTATCTACATCCCTGGCCAAACCCCCCTGGGACACCCGACAGATGTTTTTC; CDR3 protein: CALGELSTSLAKPPWDTRQMFF; J gene: TRDJ3; V gene: TRDV1; D gene: NA; clone size: medium-sized; CDR3 length: 22
CDR3 DNA: TGTGCTCTTGGGGAACTAACAACTTCTACCCCCGGTTTACTGGGGGATACGGAAGAACTCATCTTT; CDR3 protein: CALGELTTSTPGLLGDTEELIF; J gene: TRDJ1; V gene: TRDV1; D gene: TRDD3; clone size: large; CDR3 length: 22
CDR3 DNA: TGTGCCTGTGACATACTGGGGGATACGAGCTCCTGGGACACCCGACAGATGTTTTTC; CDR3 protein: CACDILGDTSSWDTRQMFF; J gene: TRDJ3; V gene: TRDV2; D gene: TRDD3; clone size: medium-sized; CDR3 length: 19
CDR3 DNA: TGTGCAGCAAGCGCCCCTTCCTACGGCTACTGGGGGCCTGATTTGACAGCACAACTCTTCTTT; CDR3 protein: CAASAPSYGYWGPDLTAQLFF; J gene: TRDJ2; V gene: TRAV29/DV5; D gene: NA; clone size: hyperexpanded; CDR3 length: 21
CDR3 DNA: TGTGCTCTTGGGGAACTAGTTCGATCCGATAAACTCATCTTT; CDR3 protein: CALGELVRSDKLIF; J gene: TRDJ1; V gene: TRDV1; D gene: NA; clone size: medium-sized; CDR3 length: 14
CDR3 DNA: TGTGCCTGTGACACCCTTACTGGGGGATACGCAGGAAACACCGATAAACTCATCTTT; CDR3 protein: CACDTLTGGYAGNTDKLIF; J gene: TRDJ1; V gene: TRDV2; D gene: TRDD3; clone size: large; CDR3 length: 19
CDR3 DNA: TGTGCTCTTGGGGTCTGCCCCATCTTTACTGGGGGATACCTAACCACCGATAAACTCATCTTT; CDR3 protein: CALGVCPIFTGGYLTTDKLIF; J gene: TRDJ1; V gene: TRDV1; D gene: TRDD3; clone size: medium-sized; CDR3 length: 21
CDR3 DNA: TGTGCCTGTGACACCGCTGGGGGATATGCTTTCTCCTGGGACACCCGACAGATGTTTTTC; CDR3 protein: CACDTAGGYAFSWDTRQMFF; J gene: TRDJ3; V gene: TRDV2; D gene: TRDD3; clone size: large; CDR3 length: 20
CDR3 DNA: TGTGCCTGTGACCGACTGGGGGACACCGATAAACTCATCTTT; CDR3 protein: CACDRLGDTDKLIF; J gene: TRDJ1; V gene: TRDV2; D gene: TRDD3; clone size: medium-sized; CDR3 length: 14
CDR3 DNA: TGTGCTCTTGGGGAACACTACGTTGGGGGATACGGAGAGGTGTACACCGATAAACTCATCTTT; CDR3 protein: CALGEHYVGGYGEVYTDKLIF; J gene: TRDJ1; V gene: TRDV1; D gene: TRDD3; clone size: medium-sized; CDR3 length: 21
CDR3 DNA: TGTGCCTGTGACGTACTGGGGGATAGCGCCTGGGACGCCCGACAGATGTTTTTC; CDR3 protein: CACDVLGDSAWDARQMFF; J gene: TRDJ3; V gene: TRDV2; D gene: TRDD3; clone size: NA; CDR3 length: 18
CDR3 DNA: TGCGCCTGTGACACTGTACTGGGGGATAGCTCCTGGGACACCCGACAGATGTTTTTC; CDR3 protein: CACDTVLGDSSWDTRQMFF; J gene: TRDJ3; V gene: TRDV2; D gene: TRDD3; clone size: NA; CDR3 length: 19
CDR3 DNA: TGTGCCTGTGACACGGTTGGGGGATACGCTTTGACAGCACAACTCTTCTTT; CDR3 protein: CACDTVGGYALTAQLFF; J gene: TRDJ2; V gene: TRDV2; D gene: TRDD3; clone size: large; CDR3 length: 17
CDR3 DNA: TGTGCTCTTGGGGAACTAGATTTGCCTTCTCCCGGGGATACGGGAGGTAAACTCATCTTT; CDR3 protein: CALGELDLPSPGDTGGKLIF; J gene: TRDJ1; V gene: TRDV1; D gene: TRDD3; clone size: large; CDR3 length: 20
CDR3 DNA: TGTGCTCTTGGGGAAGCGGTTCCACGGGGGATAGGTAAACTCATCTTT; CDR3 protein: CALGEAVPRGIGKLIF; J gene: TRDJ1; V gene: TRDV1; D gene: TRDD3; clone size: medium-sized; CDR3 length: 16
CDR3 DNA: TGTGCTCTTGGAGGGCACATTAACTGGGGGACCCCGTACACCGATAAACTCATCTTT; CDR3 protein: CALGGHINWGTPYTDKLIF; J gene: TRDJ1; V gene: TRDV1; D gene: TRDD3; clone size: medium-sized; CDR3 length: 19
CDR3 DNA: TGTGCTCTTGGGGAACTTCGACTCTTCACTGGGGGGTACACCGATAAACTCATCTTT; CDR3 protein: CALGELRLFTGGYTDKLIF; J gene: TRDJ1; V gene: TRDV1; D gene: TRDD3; clone size: NA; CDR3 length: 19
CDR3 DNA: TGTGCTCTTGGGGTCATTTCTGAAGGGGGATACGGGGGGACCGATAAACTCATCTTT; CDR3 protein: CALGVISEGGYGGTDKLIF; J gene: TRDJ1; V gene: TRDV1; D gene: TRDD3; clone size: large; CDR3 length: 19
CDR3 DNA: TGTGCCTGTGACGTACTGGGGGATCGGGTAACCGATAAACTCATCTTT; CDR3 protein: CACDVLGDRVTDKLIF; J gene: TRDJ1; V gene: TRDV2; D gene: TRDD3; clone size: medium-sized; CDR3 length: 16
CDR3 DNA: TGTGCTCTTGGGGAAGTCCAACCTTCGGTACTGGGGGATACTTTCTGGGACACCCGACAGATGTTTTTC; CDR3 protein: CALGEVQPSVLGDTFWDTRQMFF; J gene: TRDJ3; V gene: TRDV1; D gene: TRDD3; clone size: few; CDR3 length: 23
CDR3 DNA: TGTGCTCTTGGGGAACGCGTCGTGGGCGATAAACTCATCTTT; CDR3 protein: CALGERVVGDKLIF; J gene: TRDJ1; V gene: TRDV1; D gene: NA; clone size: medium-sized; CDR3 length: 14
CDR3 DNA: TGTGCTCTTGGGGCTAGGGAGAGGTCCGATAAACTCATCTTT; CDR3 protein: CALGARERSDKLIF; J gene: TRDJ1; V gene: TRDV1; D gene: NA; clone size: large; CDR3 length: 14
CDR3 DNA: TGTGCCTGTGATATACTGGGGGATACGCGCTCCTGGGACACCCGACAGATGTTTTTC; CDR3 protein: CACDILGDTRSWDTRQMFF; J gene: TRDJ3; V gene: TRDV2; D gene: TRDD3; clone size: NA; CDR3 length: 19
CDR3 DNA: TGTGCTCTTGGGGATCGCCTCCTTCCCCCTTACGTACTGGGGGGTACCGATAAACTCATCTTT; CDR3 protein: CALGDRLLPPYVLGGTDKLIF; J gene: TRDJ1; V gene: TRDV1; D gene: TRDD3; clone size: NA; CDR3 length: 21
CDR3 DNA: TGTGCCTGTGACGTACTGGGCCTCTCCTGGGACACCCGACAGATGTTTTTC; CDR3 protein: CACDVLGLSWDTRQMFF; J gene: TRDJ3; V gene: TRDV2; D gene: NA; clone size: medium-sized; CDR3 length: 17
CDR3 DNA: TGTGCCTGTGACACTACTGGGGGCCTCCTCTCCTGGGACACCCGACAGATGTTTTTC; CDR3 protein: CACDTTGGLLSWDTRQMFF; J gene: TRDJ3; V gene: TRDV2; D gene: TRDD3; clone size: few; CDR3 length: 19
CDR3 DNA: TGTGCTCTTGGGGAACGGCTTCCTACAGTTAGAGCTGGGGGCCTCCCCACCGATAAACTCATCTTT; CDR3 protein: CALGERLPTVRAGGLPTDKLIF; J gene: TRDJ1; V gene: TRDV1; D gene: NA; clone size: large; CDR3 length: 22
CDR3 DNA: TGTGCTCTTGGTCGCGGGTATGACCACTGGGGGATACGGGTACTCATCTTT; CDR3 protein: CALGRGYDHWGIRVLIF; J gene: TRDJ1; V gene: TRDV1; D gene: TRDD3; clone size: medium-sized; CDR3 length: 17
CDR3 DNA: TGTGCTCTTGGGGAACCACGGGGGGCCCCTTCTTACGAGAGCTGGGGACTGTACACCGATAAACTCATCTTT; CDR3 protein: CALGEPRGAPSYESWGLYTDKLIF; J gene: TRDJ1; V gene: TRDV1; D gene: NA; clone size: large; CDR3 length: 24
CDR3 DNA: TGTGCTCTTGGGATTCGCCCTTCCTACGGCGGGGGAGGAGAAAGACTCATCTTT; CDR3 protein: CALGIRPSYGGGGERLIF; J gene: TRDJ1; V gene: TRDV1; D gene: TRDD2; clone size: large; CDR3 length: 18
CDR3 DNA: TGTGCTCTTGGGGAACTGGAATGGTCCTACGGGGGAGACGCGTACACCGATAAACTCATCTTT; CDR3 protein: CALGELEWSYGGDAYTDKLIF; J gene: TRDJ1; V gene: TRDV1; D gene: NA; clone size: large; CDR3 length: 21
CDR3 DNA: TGTGCTCTTGGGGAACTAGACCCCTACTGGGGGTCTTTGACAGCACAACTCTTCTTT; CDR3 protein: CALGELDPYWGSLTAQLFF; J gene: TRDJ2; V gene: TRDV1; D gene: TRDD3; clone size: large; CDR3 length: 19